The following is a TCR beta chain sequence with its context. Source study methods: Estimates of nucleated cell counts were drawn from the amplification of reference gene primers. Profiled with immunoSEQ multiplex PCR; TCRdb holds only in-frame clones, not every one. That table supplies the V and J calls and clone size; D and trimming were determined from the DNA. The repertoire has roughly 190,000 clones, approximately 90% of them found once; the top ten carry 3.7%. These data originate in a study of blood T cell repertoires in COVID-19. Overall study: Spain, Italy and the United States supplied samples that represented acute and convalescent COVID-19. T cells, B-cell-depleted T cells, or PBMCs provided the cDNA or gDNA that served as material.

Germline V CDR1 and CDR2: SGHTA, FQGNSA. This CDR3 region has 13 residues. Trimming removed 6 bases from V and 1 base from J, with 10 bases in between. The clonotype was recovered from a man younger than 30 with active or convalescent COVID-19. The sample consisted of peripheral blood. V is TRBV7-2 and J is TRBJ2-7, with D possibly TRBD1 on 5 matching bases. As DNA, the CDR3 is TGTGCCAGCAGTATACAGGAGTCCTACGAGCAGTACTTC. It is translated as CASSIQESYEQYF. The entire variable domain, with the rest obtained from reference TRBV7-2 and TRBJ2-7, is as follows: GAGVSQSPSNKVTEKGKDVELRCDPISGHTALYWYRQSLGQGLEFLIYFQGNSAPDKSGLPSDRFSAERTGGSVSTLTIQRTQQEDSAVYLCASSIQESYEQYFGPGTRLTVT.